This TCR beta chain was obtained from a study of radiation and T cells in renal cell carcinoma. Study information: Nephrectomy followed 15 Gy stereotactic body radiation by 4 weeks.

Clones were read by immunoSEQ multiplex PCR, and TCRdb kept only the in-frame ones, dropping some. In the table there are about 150,000 clones, about nine tenths of which are singletons. Study results and caveats: In blood, top tumor clones expanded by 2 weeks, shrinking by 4. No pretreatment tumor biopsies were available for baseline clonotypes.

The CDR3 contains 13 residues. The germline V and J ends were trimmed by 0 bases and 5 bases, with 7 bases remaining between them. The V gene's germline CDR1 is MNHEY and CDR2 SVGAGI. Concerning this clone: Its antigen remains unidentified.

Noted time point: baseline pretreatment blood. Treatment specified: 15 Gy SBRT to primary tumor, nephrectomy 4 weeks later. Blood was sampled at baseline, 2 weeks and 4 weeks after SBRT. The chain employs TRBV6-5 and TRBJ1-1, with D hard to call. This sequence originates from a woman aged 70-85 years with renal cell carcinoma. The sample consisted of blood, taken from a patient whose treatment included radiotherapy and nephrectomy. The chain's CDR3 is CASSYSRDTEAFF. In DNA, the CDR3 is TGTGCCAGCAGTTACTCTAGGGATACTGAAGCTTTCTTT.